These 7 T cell receptor beta chains originate from one sample sequenced in a study of blood T cells in healthy people across ages. Together with a sample-barcoded 5' primer, a J-beta primer mix was included in a second PCR lasting about 6 to 11 cycles. MiXCR, applied by TCRdb to the 5' RACE reads, yields one record per CDR3 protein. The sample includes about 730,000 distinct CDR3 sequences, roughly 43% of them seen just once. The sample consisted of blood. These receptors came from a woman aged 60-75 years in good health.

The chain's CDR3 is CSARPPLAASTDTQYF. The CDR3 DNA reads as TGCAGTGCTAGGCCCCCTTTAGCGGCTAGCACAGATACGCAGTATTTT. J is TRBJ2-3 and V is TRBV20-1; a possible D gene is TRBD2 (6 bases). The V gene lost 3 bases and the J gene lost 0 bases, with 16 bases spanning the gap. The CDR3 runs 16 residues. Germline CDR1 DFQATT, CDR2 SNEGSKA (reference sequence).

Comments on this clonotype: Relative to the germline gene, one junction end is altered; a read error may explain this. This sequence joins TRBV10-3 and TRBJ2-1; D might be TRBD1 (5 bases). This CDR3 contains 15 residues. CDR1 and CDR2 (germline): ENHRY, SYGVKD. The CDR3 sequence: CAISQSNNGADEQFF. The CDR3 DNA sequence: TGTGCCATCAGTCAGTCAAACAATGGGGCAGACGAGCAGTTCTTC.

This chain joins TRBV20-1 and TRBJ2-4; 7 nucleotides align to TRBD1. The J call is doubtful: the DNA matches TRBJ2-5 better. Germline CDR1 DFQATT, CDR2 SNEGSKA (reference sequence). The CDR3 loop spans 15 amino acids. The DNA of the CDR3 is TGCAGTGCTAGCTCCCTCGGGACAGCAATCGGGACCCAGTACTTC. Protein sequence: CSASSLGTAIGTQYF.

This clonotype was counted a few times. The chain uses TRBV7-9 and TRBJ1-2; D unresolved. The CDR3 sequence is 11 residues long. Germline V gives CDR1 SEHNR, CDR2 FQNEAQ (reference sequence). The V end lost 7 bases, the J end lost 10 bases, and 13 bases lay between the germline ends. In DNA, the CDR3 is TGTGCCAGCAAGGTCCTTGATCACTACACCTTC. It yields the protein CASKVLDHYTF.

DNA for the CDR3: TGCGCCAGCAGCCGGCAGGCAGGGTCCTACAATGAGCAGTACTTC. Its protein product is CASSRQAGSYNEQYF. This chain joins TRBV4-3 and TRBJ2-1; D possibly corresponds to TRBD1 (5 bases). The DNA matches TRBJ2-7 better at its end, which makes the J call doubtful. Germline values: CDR1 LGHNA, CDR2 YSLEER. The CDR3 is 15 amino acids.

The chain uses TRBV7-2 and TRBJ1-2; D remains unclear. The length of the CDR3 is 12 residues. Between the trimmed V and J ends, which lost 5 bases and 8 bases, there was a span of 12 bases. CDR1 and CDR2 (germline): SGHTA, FQGNSA. The CDR3: CASSQGLRGYTF. CDR3 coding DNA: TGTGCCAGCAGCCAAGGACTTAGGGGCTACACCTTC. The complete variable domain, with remaining parts taken from reference TRBV7-2 and TRBJ1-2, reads GAGVSQSPSNKVTEKGKDVELRCDPISGHTALYWYRQSLGQGLEFLIYFQGNSAPDKSGLPSDRFSAERTGGSVSTLTIQRTQQEDSAVYLCASSQGLRGYTFGSGTRLTVV.

In regard to this clonotype: This may arise from a read error, as a much more abundant clone is one base away. This chain links TRBV7-9 with TRBJ2-5, with D hard to call. Deletions cut 0 bases from V and 2 bases from J, with 7 bases between. The CDR3 extends over 14 amino acids. CDR1 and CDR2 (germline): SEHNR, FQNEAQ (reference sequence). The CDR3 DNA reads as TGTGCCAGCAGCTTAGCTTTGTGGCAAGAGACCCAGTACTTC. Translated, it gives CASSLALWQETQYF.